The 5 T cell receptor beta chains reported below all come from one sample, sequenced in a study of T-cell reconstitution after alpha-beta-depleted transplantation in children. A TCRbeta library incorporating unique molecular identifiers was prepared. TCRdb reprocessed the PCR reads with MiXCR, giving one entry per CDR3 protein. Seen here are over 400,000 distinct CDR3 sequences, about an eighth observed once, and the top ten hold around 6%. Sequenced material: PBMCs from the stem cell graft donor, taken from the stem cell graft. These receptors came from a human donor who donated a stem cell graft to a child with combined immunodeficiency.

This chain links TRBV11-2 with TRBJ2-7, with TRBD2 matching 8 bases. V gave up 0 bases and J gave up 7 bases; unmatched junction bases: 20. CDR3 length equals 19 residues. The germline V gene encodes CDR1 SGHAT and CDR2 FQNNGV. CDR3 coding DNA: TGTGCCAGCAGCTTAGAGGGCACTAGCGGCAGGCCCATGAGTGTAGAGCAGTACTTC. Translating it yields CASSLEGTSGRPMSVEQYF.

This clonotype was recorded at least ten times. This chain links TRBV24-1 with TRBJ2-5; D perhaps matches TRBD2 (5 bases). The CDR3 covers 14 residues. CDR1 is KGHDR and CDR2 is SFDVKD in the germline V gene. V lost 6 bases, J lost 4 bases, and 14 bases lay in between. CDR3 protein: CATSSREYGETQYF. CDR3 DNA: TGTGCCACCAGTTCTCGGGAATACGGAGAGACCCAGTACTTC.

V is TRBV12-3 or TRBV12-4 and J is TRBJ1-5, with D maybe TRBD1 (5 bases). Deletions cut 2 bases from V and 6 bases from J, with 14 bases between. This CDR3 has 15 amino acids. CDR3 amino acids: CASSLYQGWIQPQHF. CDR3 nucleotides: TGTGCCAGCAGTTTATATCAGGGATGGATTCAGCCCCAGCATTTT.

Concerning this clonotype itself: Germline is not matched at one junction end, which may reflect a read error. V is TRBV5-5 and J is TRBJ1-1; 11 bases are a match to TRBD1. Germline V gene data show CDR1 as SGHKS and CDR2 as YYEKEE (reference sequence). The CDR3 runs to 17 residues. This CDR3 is CASSFVRTGGTSSKMVF. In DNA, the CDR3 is TGTGCCAGCAGCTTCGTTCGGACAGGGGGCACCTCGAGTAAAATGGTCTTT.

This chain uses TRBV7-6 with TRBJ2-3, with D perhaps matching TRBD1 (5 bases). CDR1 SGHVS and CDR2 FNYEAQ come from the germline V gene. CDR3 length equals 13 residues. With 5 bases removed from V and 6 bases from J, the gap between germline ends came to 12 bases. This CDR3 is CASSPQPGDTQYF. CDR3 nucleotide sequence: TGTGCCAGCAGCCCCCAGCCAGGGGATACGCAGTATTTT.